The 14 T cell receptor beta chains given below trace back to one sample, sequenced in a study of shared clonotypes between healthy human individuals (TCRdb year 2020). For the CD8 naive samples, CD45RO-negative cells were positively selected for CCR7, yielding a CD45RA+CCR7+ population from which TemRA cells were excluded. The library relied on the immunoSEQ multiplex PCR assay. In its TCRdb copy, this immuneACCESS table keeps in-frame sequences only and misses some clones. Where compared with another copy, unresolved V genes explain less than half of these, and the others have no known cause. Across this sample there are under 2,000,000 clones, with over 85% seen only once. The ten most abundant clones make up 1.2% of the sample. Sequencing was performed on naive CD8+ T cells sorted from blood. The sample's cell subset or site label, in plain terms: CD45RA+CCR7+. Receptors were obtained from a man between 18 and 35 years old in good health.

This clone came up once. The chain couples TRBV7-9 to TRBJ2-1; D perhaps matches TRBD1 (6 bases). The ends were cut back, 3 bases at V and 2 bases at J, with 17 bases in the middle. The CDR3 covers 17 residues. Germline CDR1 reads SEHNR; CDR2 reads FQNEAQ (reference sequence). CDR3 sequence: CASSFGEGGFPYNEQFF. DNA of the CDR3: TGTGCCAGCAGCTTTGGGGAAGGGGGTTTTCCCTACAATGAGCAGTTCTTC.

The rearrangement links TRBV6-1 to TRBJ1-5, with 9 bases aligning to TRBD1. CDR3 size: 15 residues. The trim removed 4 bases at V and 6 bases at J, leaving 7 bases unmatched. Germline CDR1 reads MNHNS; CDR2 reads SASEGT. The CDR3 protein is CASSGRTGAIQPQHF. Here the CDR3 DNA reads TGTGCCAGCAGTGGGAGGACAGGGGCCATTCAGCCCCAGCATTTT.

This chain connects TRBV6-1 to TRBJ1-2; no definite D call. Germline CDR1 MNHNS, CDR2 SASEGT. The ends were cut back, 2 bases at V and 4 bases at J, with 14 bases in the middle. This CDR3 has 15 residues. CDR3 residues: CASSESQAFFYGYTF. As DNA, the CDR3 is TGTGCCAGCAGTGAAAGTCAGGCCTTTTTCTATGGCTACACCTTC.

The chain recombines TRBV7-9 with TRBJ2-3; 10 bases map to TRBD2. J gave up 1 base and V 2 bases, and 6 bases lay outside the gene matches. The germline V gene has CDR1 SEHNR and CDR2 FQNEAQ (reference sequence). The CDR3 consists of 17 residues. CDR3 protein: CASSLSLAGVGTDTQYF. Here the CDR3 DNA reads TGTGCCAGCAGCTTATCCCTAGCGGGAGTCGGCACAGATACGCAGTATTTT.

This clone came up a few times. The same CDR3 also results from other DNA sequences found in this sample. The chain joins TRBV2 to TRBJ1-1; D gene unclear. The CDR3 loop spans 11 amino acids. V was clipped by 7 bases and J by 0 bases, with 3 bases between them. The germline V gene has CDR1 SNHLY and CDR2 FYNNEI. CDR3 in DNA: TGTGCCAGCAAGGTGAACACTGAAGCTTTCTTT. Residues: CASKVNTEAFF.

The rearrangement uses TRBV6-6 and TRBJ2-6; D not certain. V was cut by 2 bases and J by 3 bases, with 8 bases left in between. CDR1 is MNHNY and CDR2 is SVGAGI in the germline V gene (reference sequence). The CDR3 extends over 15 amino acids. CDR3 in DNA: TGTGCCAGCAGTTACCCTTTTCATGGGGCCAACGTCCTGACTTTC. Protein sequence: CASSYPFHGANVLTF.

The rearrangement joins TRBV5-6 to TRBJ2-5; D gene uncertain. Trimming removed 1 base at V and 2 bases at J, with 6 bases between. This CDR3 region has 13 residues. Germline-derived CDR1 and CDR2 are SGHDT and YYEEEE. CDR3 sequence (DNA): TGTGCCAGCAGCTTGTCCCCGCAAGAGACCCAGTACTTC. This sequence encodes CASSLSPQETQYF.

CDR3 loop: CASSPGGGGNEQFF. In DNA, the CDR3 is TGTGCCAGCAGCCCCGGAGGGGGAGGCAATGAGCAGTTCTTC. This chain uses TRBV9 with TRBJ2-1, with D perhaps given as TRBD1 or TRBD2 (6 bases each). The germline V gene has CDR1 SGDLS and CDR2 YYNGEE. V lost 4 bases and J lost 6, with 14 bases in between. This CDR3 is 14 amino acids long. Supplemented by reference TRBV9 and TRBJ2-1, the full variable domain reads DSGVTQTPKHLITATGQRVTLRCSPRSGDLSVYWYQQSLDQGLQFLIQYYNGEERAKGNILERFSAQQFPDLHSELNLSSLELGDSALYFCASSPGGGGNEQFFGPGTRLTVL.

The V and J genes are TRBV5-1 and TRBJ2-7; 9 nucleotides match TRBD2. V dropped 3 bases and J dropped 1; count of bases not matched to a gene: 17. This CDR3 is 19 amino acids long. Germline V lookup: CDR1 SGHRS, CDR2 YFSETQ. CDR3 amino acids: CASSSSGVAGVLRSYEQYF. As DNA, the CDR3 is TGCGCCAGCAGCTCGTCAGGGGTAGCGGGAGTCCTTAGATCCTACGAGCAGTACTTC.

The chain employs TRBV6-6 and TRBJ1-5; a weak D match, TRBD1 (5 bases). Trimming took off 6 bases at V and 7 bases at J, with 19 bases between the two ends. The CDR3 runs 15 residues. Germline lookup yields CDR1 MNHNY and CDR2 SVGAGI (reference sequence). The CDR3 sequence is CASSSSRGVGQPQHF. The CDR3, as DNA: TGTGCCAGCAGCTCTTCAAGAGGGGTTGGCCAGCCCCAGCATTTT.

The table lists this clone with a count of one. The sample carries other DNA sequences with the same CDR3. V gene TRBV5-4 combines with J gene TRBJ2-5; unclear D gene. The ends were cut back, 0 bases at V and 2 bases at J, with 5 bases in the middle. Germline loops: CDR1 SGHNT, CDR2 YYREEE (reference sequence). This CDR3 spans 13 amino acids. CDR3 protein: CASSLESQETQYF. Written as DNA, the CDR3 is TGTGCCAGCAGCTTGGAGAGTCAAGAGACCCAGTACTTC.

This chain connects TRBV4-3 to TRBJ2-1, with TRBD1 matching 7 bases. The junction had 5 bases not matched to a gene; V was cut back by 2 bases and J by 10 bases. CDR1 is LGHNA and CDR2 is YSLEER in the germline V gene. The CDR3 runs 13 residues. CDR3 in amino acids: CASSQRQGPEQFF. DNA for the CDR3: TGCGCCAGCAGCCAACGACAGGGACCCGAGCAGTTCTTC.

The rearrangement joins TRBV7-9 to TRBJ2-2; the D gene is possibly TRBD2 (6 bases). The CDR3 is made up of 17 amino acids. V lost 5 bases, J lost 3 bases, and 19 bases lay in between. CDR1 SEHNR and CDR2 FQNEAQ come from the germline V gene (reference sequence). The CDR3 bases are TGTGCCAGCAGCGTTGTTGGGGGGACTTATTACACCGGGGAGCTGTTTTTT. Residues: CASSVVGGTYYTGELFF.

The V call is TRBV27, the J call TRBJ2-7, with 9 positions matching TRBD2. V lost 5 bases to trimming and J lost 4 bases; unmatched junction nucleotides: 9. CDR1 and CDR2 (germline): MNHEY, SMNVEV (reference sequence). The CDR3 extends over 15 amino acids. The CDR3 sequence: CASSPTPSGDYEQYF. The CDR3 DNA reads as TGTGCCAGCAGTCCGACGCCTAGCGGGGATTACGAGCAGTACTTC.